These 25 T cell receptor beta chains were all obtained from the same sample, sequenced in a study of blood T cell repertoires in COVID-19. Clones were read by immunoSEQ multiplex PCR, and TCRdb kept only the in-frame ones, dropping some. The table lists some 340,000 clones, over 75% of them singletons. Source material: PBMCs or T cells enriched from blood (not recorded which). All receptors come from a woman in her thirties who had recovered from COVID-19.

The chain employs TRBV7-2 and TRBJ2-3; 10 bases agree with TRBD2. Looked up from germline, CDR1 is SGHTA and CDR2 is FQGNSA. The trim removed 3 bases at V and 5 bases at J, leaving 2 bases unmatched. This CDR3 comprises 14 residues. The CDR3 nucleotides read TGTGCCAGCAGCTTGAGCGGGGGGGTAGATACGCAGTATTTT. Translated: CASSLSGGVDTQYF.

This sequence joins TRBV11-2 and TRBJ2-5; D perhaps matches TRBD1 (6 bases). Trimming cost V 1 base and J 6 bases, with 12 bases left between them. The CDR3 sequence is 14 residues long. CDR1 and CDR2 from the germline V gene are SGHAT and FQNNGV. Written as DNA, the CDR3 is TGTGCCAGCAGCTTAGCGGGGACATTAAAGACCCAGTACTTC. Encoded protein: CASSLAGTLKTQYF.

CDR3: CASSLGQGPGNTIYF. DNA for the CDR3: TGCGCCAGCAGCCTCGGTCAGGGTCCTGGAAACACCATATATTTT. The chain uses TRBV4-1 and TRBJ1-3; TRBD1 is a possible D gene (5 bases). Germline values: CDR1 MGHRA, CDR2 YSYEKL. The ends were cut back, 4 bases at V and 2 bases at J, with 12 bases in the middle. This CDR3 has 15 amino acids.

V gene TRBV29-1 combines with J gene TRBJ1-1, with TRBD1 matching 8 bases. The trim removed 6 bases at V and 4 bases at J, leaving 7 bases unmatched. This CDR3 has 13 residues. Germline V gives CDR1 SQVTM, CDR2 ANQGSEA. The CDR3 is CSVGDRRVTEAFF. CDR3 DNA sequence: TGCAGCGTGGGGGACAGGCGGGTCACTGAAGCTTTCTTT.

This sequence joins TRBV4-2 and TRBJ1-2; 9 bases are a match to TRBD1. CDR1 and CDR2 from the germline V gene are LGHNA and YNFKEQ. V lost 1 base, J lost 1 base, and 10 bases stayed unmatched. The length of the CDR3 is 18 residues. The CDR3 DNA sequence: TGTGCCAGCAGCCAAGGCAATCTCTGGACAGGGGATAACTATGGCTACACCTTC. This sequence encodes CASSQGNLWTGDNYGYTF.

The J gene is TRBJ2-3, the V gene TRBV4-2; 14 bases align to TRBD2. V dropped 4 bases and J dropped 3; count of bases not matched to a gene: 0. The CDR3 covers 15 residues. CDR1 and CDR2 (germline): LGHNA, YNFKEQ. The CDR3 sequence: CASSRTSGGTDTQYF. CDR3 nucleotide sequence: TGTGCCAGCAGCCGGACTAGCGGGGGGACAGATACGCAGTATTTT.

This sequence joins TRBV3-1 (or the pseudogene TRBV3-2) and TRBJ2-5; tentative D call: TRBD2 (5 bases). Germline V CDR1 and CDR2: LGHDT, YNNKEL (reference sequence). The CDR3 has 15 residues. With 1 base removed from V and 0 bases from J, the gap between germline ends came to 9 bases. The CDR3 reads CASSQGMGDQETQYF. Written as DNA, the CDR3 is TGTGCCAGCAGCCAAGGGATGGGAGACCAAGAGACCCAGTACTTC.

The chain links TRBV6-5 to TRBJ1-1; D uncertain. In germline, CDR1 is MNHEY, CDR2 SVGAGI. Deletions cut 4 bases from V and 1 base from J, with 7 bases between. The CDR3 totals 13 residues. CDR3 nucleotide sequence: TGTGCCAGCAGTTTGGAGGGGAACACTGAAGCTTTCTTT. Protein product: CASSLEGNTEAFF.

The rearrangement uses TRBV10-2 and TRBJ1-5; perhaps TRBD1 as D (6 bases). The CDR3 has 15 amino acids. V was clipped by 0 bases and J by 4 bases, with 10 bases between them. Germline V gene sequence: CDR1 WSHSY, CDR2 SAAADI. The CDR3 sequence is CASSESGGRNQPQHF. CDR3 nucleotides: TGCGCCAGCAGTGAGTCTGGGGGCAGAAATCAGCCCCAGCATTTT.

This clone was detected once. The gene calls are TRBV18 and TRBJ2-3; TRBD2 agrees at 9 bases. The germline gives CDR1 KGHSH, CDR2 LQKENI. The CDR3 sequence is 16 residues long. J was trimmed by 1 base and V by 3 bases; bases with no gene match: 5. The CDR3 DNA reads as TGTGCCAGCTCACCCGGGGTAGCGGGGGGCACAGATACGCAGTATTTT. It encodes CASSPGVAGGTDTQYF.

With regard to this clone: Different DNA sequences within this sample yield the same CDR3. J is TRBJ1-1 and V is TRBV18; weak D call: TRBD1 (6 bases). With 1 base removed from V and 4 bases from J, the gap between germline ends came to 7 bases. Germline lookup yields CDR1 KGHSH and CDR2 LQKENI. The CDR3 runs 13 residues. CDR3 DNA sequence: TGTGCCAGCTCACCACGCAGGGGCACTGAAGCTTTCTTT. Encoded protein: CASSPRRGTEAFF.

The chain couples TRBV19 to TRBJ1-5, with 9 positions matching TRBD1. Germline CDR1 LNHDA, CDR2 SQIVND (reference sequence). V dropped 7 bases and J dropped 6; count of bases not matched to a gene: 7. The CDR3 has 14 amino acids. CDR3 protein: CASTPGQGGQPQHF. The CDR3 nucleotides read TGTGCCAGTACTCCGGGACAGGGTGGTCAGCCCCAGCATTTT.

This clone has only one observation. CDR3 protein: CASTDRASGANVLTF. DNA for the CDR3: TGTGCCAGCACGGACAGGGCCTCTGGGGCCAACGTCCTGACTTTC. V and J are TRBV6-5 and TRBJ2-6; 8 positions match TRBD1. J was trimmed by 0 bases and V by 7 bases; bases with no gene match: 2. The CDR3 sequence is 15 residues long. CDR1 and CDR2 from the germline V gene are MNHEY and SVGAGI.

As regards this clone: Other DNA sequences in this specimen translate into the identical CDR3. The CDR3 sequence is CASSHSFYEQYF. The CDR3 DNA reads TGTGCCAGCAGCCATTCCTTCTACGAGCAGTACTTC. The rearrangement joins TRBV14 to TRBJ2-7; D gene ambiguous. Germline V CDR1 and CDR2: SGHDN, FVKESK. The CDR3 sequence is 12 residues long. V was shortened by 3 bases and J by 3 bases, with 6 bases between the two germline ends.

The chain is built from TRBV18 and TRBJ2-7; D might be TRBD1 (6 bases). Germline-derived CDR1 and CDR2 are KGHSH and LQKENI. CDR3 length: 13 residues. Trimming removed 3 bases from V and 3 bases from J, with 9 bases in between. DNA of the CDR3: TGTGCCAGCTCACCGGGACACGTCTACGAGCAGTACTTC. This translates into CASSPGHVYEQYF.

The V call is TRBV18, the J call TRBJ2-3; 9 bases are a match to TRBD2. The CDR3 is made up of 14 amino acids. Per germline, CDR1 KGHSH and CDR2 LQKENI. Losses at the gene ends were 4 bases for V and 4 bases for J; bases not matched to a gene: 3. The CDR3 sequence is CASSRGGGADTQYF. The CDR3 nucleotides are TGTGCCAGCTCACGTGGCGGGGGGGCAGATACGCAGTATTTT. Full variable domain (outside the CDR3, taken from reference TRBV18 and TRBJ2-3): NAGVMQNPRHLVRRRGQEARLRCSPMKGHSHVYWYRQLPEEGLKFMVYLQKENIIDESGMPKERFSAEFPKEGPSILRIQQVVRGDSAAYFCASSRGGGADTQYFGPGTRLTVL.

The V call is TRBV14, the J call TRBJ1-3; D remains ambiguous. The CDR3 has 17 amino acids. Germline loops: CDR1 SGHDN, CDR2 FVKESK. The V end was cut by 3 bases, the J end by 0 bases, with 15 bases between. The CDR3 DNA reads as TGTGCCAGCAGCCATCCTCATACAGTCCACTCTGGAAACACCATATATTTT. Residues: CASSHPHTVHSGNTIYF.

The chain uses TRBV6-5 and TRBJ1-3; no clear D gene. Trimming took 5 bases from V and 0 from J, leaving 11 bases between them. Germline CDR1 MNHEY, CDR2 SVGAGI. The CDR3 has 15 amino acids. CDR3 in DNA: TGTGCCAGCAGTAGCGACTCAAGCTCTGGAAACACCATATATTTT. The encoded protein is CASSSDSSSGNTIYF.

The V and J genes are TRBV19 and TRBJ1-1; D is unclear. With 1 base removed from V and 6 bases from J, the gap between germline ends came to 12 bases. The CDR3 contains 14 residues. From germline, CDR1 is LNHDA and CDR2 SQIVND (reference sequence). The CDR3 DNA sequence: TGTGCCAGTAGTATAGTAGGCGGTAGTTCTGAAGCTTTCTTT. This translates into CASSIVGGSSEAFF.

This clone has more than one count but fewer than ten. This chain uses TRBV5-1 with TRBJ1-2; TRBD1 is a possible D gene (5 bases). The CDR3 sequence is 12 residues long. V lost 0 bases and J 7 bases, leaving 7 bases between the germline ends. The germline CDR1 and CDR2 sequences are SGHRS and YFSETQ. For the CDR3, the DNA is TGCGCCAGCAGCTTGGGACAGCTTGGCTACACCTTC. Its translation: CASSLGQLGYTF.

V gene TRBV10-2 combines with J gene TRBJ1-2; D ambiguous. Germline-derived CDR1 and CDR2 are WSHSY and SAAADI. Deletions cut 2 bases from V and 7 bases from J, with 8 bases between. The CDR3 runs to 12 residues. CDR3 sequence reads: CASSEGWSGYTF. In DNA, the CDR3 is TGCGCCAGCAGTGAGGGGTGGAGTGGCTACACCTTC.

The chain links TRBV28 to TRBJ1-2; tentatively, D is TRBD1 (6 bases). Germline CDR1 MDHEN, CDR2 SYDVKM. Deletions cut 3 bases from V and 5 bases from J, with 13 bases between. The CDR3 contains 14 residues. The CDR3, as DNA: TGTGCCAGCAGTTTCGTCGACAGGAGATATGGCTACACCTTC. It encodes CASSFVDRRYGYTF.

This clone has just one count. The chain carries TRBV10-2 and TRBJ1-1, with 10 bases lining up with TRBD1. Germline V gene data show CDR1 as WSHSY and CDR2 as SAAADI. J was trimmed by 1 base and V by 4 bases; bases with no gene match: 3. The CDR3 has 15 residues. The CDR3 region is CASSGRQGANTEAFF. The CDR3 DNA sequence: TGCGCCAGCAGTGGCCGACAGGGGGCGAACACTGAAGCTTTCTTT.

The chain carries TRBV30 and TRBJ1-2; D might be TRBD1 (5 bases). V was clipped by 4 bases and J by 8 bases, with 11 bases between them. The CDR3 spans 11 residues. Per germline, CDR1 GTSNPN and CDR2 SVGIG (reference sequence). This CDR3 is CAWKQALGYTF. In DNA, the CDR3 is TGTGCCTGGAAACAGGCGTTAGGCTACACCTTC.

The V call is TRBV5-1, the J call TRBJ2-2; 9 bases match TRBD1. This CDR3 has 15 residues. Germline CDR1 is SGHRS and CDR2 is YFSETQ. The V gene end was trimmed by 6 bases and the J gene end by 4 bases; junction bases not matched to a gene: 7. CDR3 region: CASTRDRAGTGELFF. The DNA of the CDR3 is TGCGCCAGCACCAGGGACAGGGCCGGCACCGGGGAGCTGTTTTTT.